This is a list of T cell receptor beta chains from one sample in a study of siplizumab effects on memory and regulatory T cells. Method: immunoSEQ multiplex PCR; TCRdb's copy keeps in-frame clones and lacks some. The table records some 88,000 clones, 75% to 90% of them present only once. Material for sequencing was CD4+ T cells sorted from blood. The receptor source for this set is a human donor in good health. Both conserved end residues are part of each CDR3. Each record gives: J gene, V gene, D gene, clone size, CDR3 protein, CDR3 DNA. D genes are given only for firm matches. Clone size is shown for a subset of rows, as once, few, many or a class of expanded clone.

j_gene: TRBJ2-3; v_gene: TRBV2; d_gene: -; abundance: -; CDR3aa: CASSLADTQYF; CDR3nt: TGTGCCAGCAGTTTAGCGGATACGCAGTATTTT
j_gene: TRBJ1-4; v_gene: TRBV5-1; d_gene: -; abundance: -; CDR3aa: CASTEGGDEKLFF; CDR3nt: TGCGCCAGCACCGAAGGGGGGGACGAAAAACTGTTTTTT
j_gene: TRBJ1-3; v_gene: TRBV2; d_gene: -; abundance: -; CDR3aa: CASIRDGNTIYF; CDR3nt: TGTGCCAGCATCAGGGATGGAAACACCATATATTTT
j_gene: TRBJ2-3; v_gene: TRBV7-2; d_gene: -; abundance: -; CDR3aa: CASSPTTGTQYF; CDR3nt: TGTGCCAGCAGCCCGACGACCGGCACGCAGTATTTT
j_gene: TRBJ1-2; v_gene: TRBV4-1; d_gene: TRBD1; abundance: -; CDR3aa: CASSSSPGQGIYGYTF; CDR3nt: TGCGCCAGCAGCTCCAGCCCGGGACAGGGCATCTATGGCTACACCTTC
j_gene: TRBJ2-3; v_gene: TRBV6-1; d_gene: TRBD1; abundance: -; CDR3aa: CASRRDRSTDTQYF; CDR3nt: TGTGCCAGTCGGCGGGACAGGTCCACAGATACGCAGTATTTT
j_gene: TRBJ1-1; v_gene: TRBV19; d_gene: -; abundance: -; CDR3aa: CASSIGQRNEAFF; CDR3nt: TGTGCCAGTAGTATAGGACAGAGAAATGAAGCTTTCTTT
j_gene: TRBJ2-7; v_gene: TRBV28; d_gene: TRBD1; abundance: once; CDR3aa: CASSSQDRYEQYF; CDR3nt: TGTGCCAGCAGCTCCCAGGACAGGTACGAGCAGTACTTC
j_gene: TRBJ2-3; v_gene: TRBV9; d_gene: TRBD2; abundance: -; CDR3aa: CASSVDVTSGSLAADTQYF; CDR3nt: TGTGCCAGCAGCGTAGATGTGACTAGCGGGAGCCTCGCGGCAGATACGCAGTATTTT
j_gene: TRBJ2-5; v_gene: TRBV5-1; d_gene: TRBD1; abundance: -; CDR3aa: CASSLSGGAGQETQYF; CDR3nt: TGCGCCAGCAGCTTGTCAGGGGGCGCCGGGCAAGAGACCCAGTACTTC
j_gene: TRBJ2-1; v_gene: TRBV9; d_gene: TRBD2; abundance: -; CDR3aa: CASSVLADSYNEQFF; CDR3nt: TGTGCCAGCAGCGTTCTAGCGGACTCCTACAATGAGCAGTTCTTC
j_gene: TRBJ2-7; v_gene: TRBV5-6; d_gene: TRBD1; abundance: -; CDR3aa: CASSFIQGGEQYF; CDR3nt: TGTGCCAGCAGCTTTATACAGGGGGGCGAGCAGTACTTC
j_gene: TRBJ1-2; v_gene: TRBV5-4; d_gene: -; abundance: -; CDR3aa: CASNLQGSYGYTF; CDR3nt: TGTGCCAGCAACCTTCAGGGAAGCTATGGCTACACCTTC
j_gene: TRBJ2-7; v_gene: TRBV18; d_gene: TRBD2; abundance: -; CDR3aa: CASSPTSGTTYEQYF; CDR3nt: TGTGCCAGCTCACCGACTAGCGGGACAACCTACGAGCAGTACTTC
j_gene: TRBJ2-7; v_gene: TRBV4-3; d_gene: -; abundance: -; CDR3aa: CASSRSVDYEQYF; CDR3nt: TGCGCCAGCAGCCGTAGCGTAGACTACGAGCAGTACTTC
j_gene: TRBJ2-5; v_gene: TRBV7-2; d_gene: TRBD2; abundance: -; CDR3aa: CASSRGTSGSIGETQYF; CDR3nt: TGTGCCAGCAGCCGCGGGACTAGCGGGAGTATCGGGGAGACCCAGTACTTC
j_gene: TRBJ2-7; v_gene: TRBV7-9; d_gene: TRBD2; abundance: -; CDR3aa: CASSKRTSGRDHEQYF; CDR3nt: TGTGCCAGCAGCAAGCGGACTAGCGGGAGGGACCACGAGCAGTACTTC
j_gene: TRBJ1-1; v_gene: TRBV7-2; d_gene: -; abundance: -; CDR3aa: CASSPRRGQNTEAFF; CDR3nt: TGTGCCAGCAGCCCCCGGAGGGGCCAGAACACTGAAGCTTTCTTT
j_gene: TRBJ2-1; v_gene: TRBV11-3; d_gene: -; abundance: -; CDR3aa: CASSQGRGRGDEQFF; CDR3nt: TGTGCCAGCAGCCAGGGGCGCGGGAGAGGGGATGAGCAGTTCTTC
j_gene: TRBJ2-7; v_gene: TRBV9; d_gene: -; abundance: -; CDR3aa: CASSVEHGPYEQYF; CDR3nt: TGTGCCAGCAGCGTAGAACACGGGCCCTACGAGCAGTACTTC
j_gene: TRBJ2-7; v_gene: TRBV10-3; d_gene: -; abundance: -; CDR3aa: CAIRRTDPYEQYF; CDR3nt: TGTGCCATCAGGAGGACAGATCCCTACGAGCAGTACTTC
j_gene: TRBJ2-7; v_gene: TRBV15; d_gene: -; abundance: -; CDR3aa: CATSRSGRSYEQYF; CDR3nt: TGTGCCACCAGCAGAAGTGGGCGGTCCTACGAGCAGTACTTC
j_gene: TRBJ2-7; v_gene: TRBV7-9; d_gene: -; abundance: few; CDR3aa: CASSLVGSSYEQYF; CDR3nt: TGTGCCAGCAGCTTAGTAGGGAGCTCCTACGAGCAGTACTTC
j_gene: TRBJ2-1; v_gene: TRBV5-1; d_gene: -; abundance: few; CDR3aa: CASSTTPPDSNPYNEQFF; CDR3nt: TGCGCCAGCAGCACTACCCCCCCGGACAGCAATCCCTACAATGAGCAGTTCTTC
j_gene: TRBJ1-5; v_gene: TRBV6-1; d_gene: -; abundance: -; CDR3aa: CASSVAAGNQPQHF; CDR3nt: TGTGCCAGCAGTGTAGCAGCAGGCAATCAGCCCCAGCATTTT
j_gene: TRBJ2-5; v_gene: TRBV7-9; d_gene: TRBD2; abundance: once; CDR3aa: CASSLVAGGQETQYF; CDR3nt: TGTGCCAGCAGCTTAGTAGCGGGGGGGCAAGAGACCCAGTACTTC
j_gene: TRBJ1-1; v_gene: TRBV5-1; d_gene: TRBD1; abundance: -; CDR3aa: CASSLWAGQGAEAFF; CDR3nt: TGCGCCAGCAGCTTGTGGGCCGGACAGGGGGCGGAAGCTTTCTTT
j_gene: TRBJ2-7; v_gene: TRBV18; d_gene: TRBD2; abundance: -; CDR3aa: CASSTMGTSEKQYF; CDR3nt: TGTGCCAGCTCAACCATGGGGACTAGCGAGAAGCAGTACTTC
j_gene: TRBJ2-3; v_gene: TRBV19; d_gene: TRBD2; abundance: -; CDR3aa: CASSTGTSGRSTQYF; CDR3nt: TGTGCCAGTAGCACCGGGACTAGCGGGAGGAGTACGCAGTATTTT
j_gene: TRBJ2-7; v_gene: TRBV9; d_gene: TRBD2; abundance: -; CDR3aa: CASSVATGGRTNEQYF; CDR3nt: TGTGCCAGCAGCGTAGCTACGGGAGGTAGGACTAACGAGCAGTACTTC
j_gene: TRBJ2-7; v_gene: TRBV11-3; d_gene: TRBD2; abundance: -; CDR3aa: CASSDLSGSAYEQYF; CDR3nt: TGTGCCAGCAGCGACCTCAGCGGGAGCGCCTACGAGCAGTACTTC
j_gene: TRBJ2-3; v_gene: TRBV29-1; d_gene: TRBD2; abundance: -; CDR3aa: CSVEDASGSVQSDTQYF; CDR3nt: TGCAGCGTTGAAGATGCCAGCGGGAGCGTACAAAGTGATACGCAGTATTTT
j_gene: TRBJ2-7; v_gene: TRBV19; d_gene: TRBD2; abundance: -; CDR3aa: CASSMGLAGEQYF; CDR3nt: TGTGCCAGTAGTATGGGACTAGCTGGTGAGCAGTACTTC
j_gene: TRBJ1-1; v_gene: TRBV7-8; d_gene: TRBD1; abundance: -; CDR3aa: CASSGPGTGIMNTEAFF; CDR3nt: TGTGCCAGCAGCGGGCCGGGGACAGGGATCATGAACACTGAAGCTTTCTTT
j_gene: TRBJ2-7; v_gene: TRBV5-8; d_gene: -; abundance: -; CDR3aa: CASSWDKYEQYF; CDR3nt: TGTGCCAGCAGTTGGGACAAGTACGAGCAGTACTTC
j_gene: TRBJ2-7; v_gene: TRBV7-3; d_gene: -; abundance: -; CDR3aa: CASSLKRDISYEQYF; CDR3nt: TGTGCCAGCAGCTTAAAGCGGGACATCTCCTACGAGCAGTACTTC
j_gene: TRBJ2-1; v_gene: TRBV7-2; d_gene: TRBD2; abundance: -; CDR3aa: CASSLAGGPYNEQFF; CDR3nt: TGTGCCAGCAGCTTAGCGGGAGGGCCCTACAATGAGCAGTTCTTC
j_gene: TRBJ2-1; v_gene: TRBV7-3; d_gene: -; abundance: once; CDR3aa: CASSITLGSYNEQFF; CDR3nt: TGTGCCAGCAGCATCACGTTGGGCTCCTACAATGAGCAGTTCTTC
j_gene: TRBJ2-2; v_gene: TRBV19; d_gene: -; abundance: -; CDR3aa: CASSITGELFF; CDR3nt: TGTGCCAGTAGTATCACCGGGGAGCTGTTTTTT
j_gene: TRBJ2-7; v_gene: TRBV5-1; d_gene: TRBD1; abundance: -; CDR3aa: CASSRDRAYEQYF; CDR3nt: TGCGCCAGCAGCCGGGACAGGGCTTACGAGCAGTACTTC
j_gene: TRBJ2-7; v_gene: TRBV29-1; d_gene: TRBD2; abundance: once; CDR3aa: CSVGLADYEQYF; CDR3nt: TGCAGCGTTGGGCTAGCGGACTACGAGCAGTACTTC
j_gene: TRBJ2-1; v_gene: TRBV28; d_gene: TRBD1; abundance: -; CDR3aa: CASSLLSTGRYNEQFF; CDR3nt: TGTGCCAGCTCCCTTTTATCGACAGGGCGGTACAATGAGCAGTTCTTC
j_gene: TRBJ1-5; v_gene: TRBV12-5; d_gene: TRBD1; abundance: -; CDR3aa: CASGLVVDRDGQPQHF; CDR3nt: TGTGCTAGTGGTTTGGTTGTGGACAGGGACGGCCAGCCCCAGCATTTT
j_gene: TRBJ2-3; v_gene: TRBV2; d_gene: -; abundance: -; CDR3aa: CASSDLGADTQYF; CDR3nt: TGTGCCAGCAGTGATCTTGGGGCAGATACGCAGTATTTT
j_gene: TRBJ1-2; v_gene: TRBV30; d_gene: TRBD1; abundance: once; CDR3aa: CAWSRDRVRAGYTF; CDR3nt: TGTGCCTGGAGTAGGGACAGGGTGCGGGCTGGCTACACCTTC
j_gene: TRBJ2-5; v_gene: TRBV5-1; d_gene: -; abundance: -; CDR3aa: CASSLGSGETQYF; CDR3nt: TGCGCCAGCAGCTTGGGGTCAGGAGAGACCCAGTACTTC
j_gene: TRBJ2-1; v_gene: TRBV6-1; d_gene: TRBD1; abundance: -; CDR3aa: CASRGTGGNEQFF; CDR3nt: TGTGCCAGCAGAGGGACAGGGGGCAATGAGCAGTTCTTC
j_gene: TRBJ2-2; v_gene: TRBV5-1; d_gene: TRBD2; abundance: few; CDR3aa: CASSGTSGRPAGTGELFF; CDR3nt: TGCGCCAGCAGCGGAACTAGCGGGAGGCCCGCGGGCACCGGGGAGCTGTTTTTT
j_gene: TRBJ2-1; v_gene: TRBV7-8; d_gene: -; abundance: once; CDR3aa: CASSRTNEQFF; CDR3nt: TGTGCCAGCAGCCGGACTAATGAGCAGTTCTTC
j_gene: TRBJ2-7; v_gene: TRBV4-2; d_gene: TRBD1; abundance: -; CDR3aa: CASSQTDRANEQYF; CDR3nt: TGTGCCAGCAGCCAAACCGACAGGGCCAACGAGCAGTACTTC
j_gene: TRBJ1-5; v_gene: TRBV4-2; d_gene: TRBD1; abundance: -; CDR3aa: CASSQDVRGESQPQHF; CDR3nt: TGTGCCAGCAGCCAAGATGTCAGGGGGGAATCTCAGCCCCAGCATTTT
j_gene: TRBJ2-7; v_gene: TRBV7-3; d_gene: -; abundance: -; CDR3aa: CASSQGLLYEQYF; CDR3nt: TGTGCCAGCAGCCAGGGACTTCTCTACGAGCAGTACTTC